These 4 T cell receptor beta chains were sequenced from one sample in a study of metastatic and nonmetastatic thyroid tumors. TCRdb re-clonotyped the PCR reads via MiXCR. In the table there are over 15,000 clones, approximately 30% of which are singletons. Thyroid surgery had not been preceded by any treatment in any patient. Input material: tumor tissue. The receptors shown here come from a male donor with papillary thyroid cancer or a benign thyroid nodule (not recorded which). Some clones in this sample may be carry-over from other donors' samples.

V gene TRBV6-2 or TRBV6-3 combines with J gene TRBJ2-1; 7 bases align to TRBD1. V was pared by 10 bases and J by 0 bases, with 9 bases of the junction left unmatched. Germline V gene lookup returns CDR1 MNHEY and CDR2 SVGEGT. CDR3 length: 15 residues. CDR3 amino acids: CATTVTGDSYNEQFF. The CDR3 DNA follows: TGTGCCACCACAGTAACAGGGGACTCCTACAATGAGCAGTTCTTC.

This clone was detected a few times. The chain uses TRBV6-1 and TRBJ2-2; TRBD1 or TRBD2 may be the D gene (5 bases each). Germline CDR1 is MNHNS and CDR2 is SASEGT. V was clipped by 7 bases and J by 3 bases, with 12 bases between them. There are 14 residues in the CDR3. The CDR3 DNA follows: TGTGCCAGCAAATACGGGACGGACACCGGGGAGCTGTTTTTT. It encodes CASKYGTDTGELFF.

The rearrangement uses TRBV20-1 and TRBJ1-5; tentatively, D is TRBD1 (6 bases). Germline V CDR1 and CDR2: DFQATT, SNEGSKA (reference sequence). The CDR3 runs 16 residues. Trimming took off 0 bases at V and 7 bases at J, with 19 bases between the two ends. The CDR3 region has the DNA TGCAGTGCTAGAGAAACCCCTGAAGGGGGGGGACAGCCCCAGCATTTT. It codes for CSARETPEGGGQPQHF.

This clone was found many times. The rearrangement links TRBV18 to TRBJ2-7; D is unresolved. The CDR3 covers 12 residues. Germline-derived CDR1 and CDR2 are KGHSH and LQKENI. The V gene lost 2 bases and the J gene lost 0 bases, with 2 bases spanning the gap. The CDR3 loop is CASSPDSYEQYF. CDR3 DNA: TGTGCCAGCTCACCAGACTCCTACGAGCAGTACTTC.